These T cell receptor beta chains were read from a single sample in a study of cytomegalovirus exposure and HLA in healthy donors. Assay used: immunoSEQ multiplex PCR; TCRdb lists only in-frame clones, some missing. Listed are roughly 51,000 clones; approximately 2.1% falls within the top ten. The source material was PBMCs. The receptor set was obtained from a woman between 35 and 50 years old in good health and CMV-seronegative. Both conserved end residues are part of each CDR3. The D gene is left open where the match is weak. Size tells how often a clone was seen (once, few, many) or the class of an expanded clone, and some rows leave it out.

j_call | v_call | clone_size | d_call | cdr3_length | cdr3_nt | cdr3_aa
TRBJ2-1 | TRBV11-1 | - | TRBD2 | 15 | TGTGCCAGCAGCCGAGCGGGAGGTTCCGACAATGAGCAGTTCTTC | CASSRAGGSDNEQFF
TRBJ1-2 | TRBV7-2 | - | - | 14 | TGTGCCAGCAGCGGTCCGGACACCAACTATGGCTACACCTTC | CASSGPDTNYGYTF
TRBJ1-6 | TRBV13 | - | TRBD1 | 14 | TGTGCCAGCAGCTTGGGACAGTTAAATTCACCCCTCCACTTT | CASSLGQLNSPLHF
TRBJ1-1 | TRBV4-2 | - | TRBD1 | 18 | TGTGCCAGCAGCCAAGATACAGGGGGCAGGAGAGTTAGCACTGAAGCTTTCTTT | CASSQDTGGRRVSTEAFF
TRBJ1-1 | TRBV5-1 | - | - | 12 | TGCGCCAGCAGCTTGACGCAGTATGAAGCTTTCTTT | CASSLTQYEAFF
TRBJ1-2 | TRBV18 | - | - | 15 | TGTGCCAGCTCACCACCATCATTAACAGCTTATGGCTACACCTTC | CASSPPSLTAYGYTF
TRBJ2-5 | TRBV7-9 | - | TRBD2 | 15 | TGTGCCAGCAGCCCGGGACTAGCGGGGAAGAAGACCCAGTACTTC | CASSPGLAGKKTQYF
TRBJ2-1 | TRBV29-1 | - | - | 15 | TGCAGCGTTGCAAGCGGTTGGGGAGCCGACAATGAGCAGTTCTTC | CSVASGWGADNEQFF
TRBJ2-1 | TRBV9 | - | TRBD2 | 17 | TGTGCCAGCAGCGTTCTAGCGGGAGCTACGGCCGACAATGAGCAGTTCTTC | CASSVLAGATADNEQFF
TRBJ2-7 | TRBV28 | - | TRBD2 | 15 | TGTGCCAGCAGGCCTACTAGCGGGGCAACCTACGAGCAGTACTTC | CASRPTSGATYEQYF
TRBJ2-1 | TRBV5-1 | - | TRBD2 | 15 | TGCGCCAGCAGCTTCGGCGGGAGCCTTTACAATGAGCAGTTCTTC | CASSFGGSLYNEQFF
TRBJ2-5 | TRBV10-3 | - | TRBD2 | 17 | TGTGCCATCAGTGCCGGACCGGGACTAGCGGGAGAAGAGACCCAGTACTTC | CAISAGPGLAGEETQYF
TRBJ1-1 | TRBV6-6 | - | - | 12 | TGTGCCAGCAGTCCCGGACAGCTTGAAGCTTTCTTT | CASSPGQLEAFF
TRBJ2-1 | TRBV4-3 | - | TRBD2 | 15 | TGCGCCAGCAGCCCCCTAGCGGGGGCAGGAAATGAGCAGTTCTTC | CASSPLAGAGNEQFF
TRBJ2-3 | TRBV5-4 | - | TRBD1 | 16 | TGTGCCAGCAGCTCAACCGGGACAGGGGGCGCATATACGCAGTATTTT | CASSSTGTGGAYTQYF
TRBJ2-7 | TRBV20-1 | - | - | 11 | TGCAGTGCTATCCTGGACTATCAGCAGTACTTC | CSAILDYQQYF
TRBJ2-1 | TRBV18 | - | - | 14 | TGTGCCAGCTCACCCTCTTACTCCTACAATGAGCAGTTCTTC | CASSPSYSYNEQFF
TRBJ1-5 | TRBV30 | - | TRBD1 | 14 | TGTGCCTGGAGTCCGGGACAGCGAAATCAGCCCCAGCATTTT | CAWSPGQRNQPQHF
TRBJ2-7 | TRBV11-3 | - | - | 12 | TGTGCCAGCAGCTCCATAGCTTACGAGCAGTACTTC | CASSSIAYEQYF
TRBJ1-6 | TRBV6-6 | - | - | 15 | TGTGCCAGCACCCTAGTGACAGCCCTAGATGGGCCCCTACACTTT | CASTLVTALDGPLHF
TRBJ1-5 | TRBV19 | - | - | 15 | TGTGCCAGTAGTATCGACAGCTATAGCAATCAGCCCCAGCATTTT | CASSIDSYSNQPQHF
TRBJ2-5 | TRBV29-1 | - | - | 13 | TGCAGCGTTTCCGGGGTGTCTCAAGAGACCCAGTACTTC | CSVSGVSQETQYF
TRBJ1-6 | TRBV6-1 | - | - | 13 | TGTGCCAGCAGTGAACCTGCAGGATCACCCCTCCACTTT | CASSEPAGSPLHF
TRBJ2-6 | TRBV9 | - | TRBD1 | 16 | TGTGCCAGCAGCGGGGACAGGGTTACTGGGGCCAACGTCCTGACTTTC | CASSGDRVTGANVLTF
TRBJ2-3 | TRBV5-8 | - | TRBD2 | 16 | TGTGCCAGCAGCTTGAAGCGGGGAGTCCACACAGATACGCAGTATTTT | CASSLKRGVHTDTQYF
TRBJ2-7 | TRBV6-1 | - | TRBD2 | 15 | TGTGCCAGCATCGGAGGGCTAGCGGGGATCTACGAGCAGTACTTC | CASIGGLAGIYEQYF
TRBJ2-7 | TRBV15 | - | TRBD1 | 15 | TGTGCCACCAGCAGAGCGGGACAGGGGGGTTACGAGCAGTACTTC | CATSRAGQGGYEQYF
TRBJ1-1 | TRBV10-3 | - | TRBD1 | 13 | TGTGCCACGACAGGGCCTTTGAACACTGAAGCTTTCTTT | CATTGPLNTEAFF
TRBJ1-2 | TRBV5-1 | - | TRBD1 | 14 | TGCGCCAGCAGCCCTCGGACAGGGGGCGTCGGCTACACCTTC | CASSPRTGGVGYTF
TRBJ2-1 | TRBV7-2 | - | TRBD2 | 14 | TGTGCCAGCAGCTTAACCCTAGCGGACAATGAGCAGTTCTTC | CASSLTLADNEQFF
TRBJ1-2 | TRBV15 | - | - | 15 | TGTGCCACCAGCAGAGAAGGGACAACTAACTATGGCTACACCTTC | CATSREGTTNYGYTF
TRBJ2-5 | TRBV4-2 | - | - | 14 | TGTGCCAGCAGCCAAGATAAAGGAGCGGAGACCCAGTACTTC | CASSQDKGAETQYF
TRBJ1-2 | TRBV10-3 | - | TRBD1 | 15 | TGTGCCATCAGTGACCCGGGACAGGGAGCGTATGGCTACACCTTC | CAISDPGQGAYGYTF
TRBJ1-5 | TRBV18 | - | - | 13 | TGTGCCAGCTCATCGCTTGAGGAGCAGCCCCAGCATTTT | CASSSLEEQPQHF
TRBJ1-5 | TRBV28 | - | - | 16 | TGTGCCAGCAGTTCGCTCATTACAGGGAGCAATCAGCCCCAGCATTTT | CASSSLITGSNQPQHF
TRBJ1-5 | TRBV19 | - | - | 16 | TGTGCCAGTAGTATACAGGACAGCTACCTCAGGCAGCCCCAGCATTTT | CASSIQDSYLRQPQHF
TRBJ2-7 | TRBV15 | - | - | 14 | TGTGCCACCAGCATCCAGACGGGTTCCTACGAGCAGTACTTC | CATSIQTGSYEQYF
TRBJ1-1 | TRBV5-1 | - | - | 13 | TGCGCCAGCAGCCAACTTGGGCACACTGAAGATTTCTTT | CASSQLGHTEDFF
TRBJ2-4 | TRBV7-9 | medium-sized | - | 15 | TGTGCCAGCAGCTTTGCAGGGCTAGCCAAAAACATTCAGTACTTC | CASSFAGLAKNIQYF
TRBJ2-3 | TRBV7-6 | - | TRBD1 | 16 | TGTGCCAGCAGCCAGGGGGCGGGGTACCGCACAGATACGCAGTATTTT | CASSQGAGYRTDTQYF
TRBJ1-1 | TRBV4-2 | - | TRBD1 | 18 | TGTGCCAGCAGCCAAGGGGGAGGGACAGGGAACCTTATTACTGAAGCTTTCTTT | CASSQGGGTGNLITEAFF
TRBJ1-1 | TRBV5-5 | - | - | 14 | TGTGCCAGCAGCTTGCGCTACTTGAACACTGAAGCTTTCTTT | CASSLRYLNTEAFF
TRBJ2-3 | TRBV7-7 | - | - | 15 | TGTGCTAGCAGCGCAGCCGAGAGCCCCACAGATAAGCAGTATTTT | CASSAAESPTDKQYF
TRBJ1-1 | TRBV6-1 | - | - | 14 | TGTGCCAGCAGTGAGGAGACAGCCTACACTGAAGCTTTCTTT | CASSEETAYTEAFF
TRBJ2-1 | TRBV5-1 | - | TRBD2 | 15 | TGCGCCAGCAGCTTGTTAAACCCGGGGGGGGATGAGCAGTTCTTC | CASSLLNPGGDEQFF
TRBJ2-5 | TRBV9 | - | TRBD1 | 16 | TGTGCCAGCAGCTCGAGGACAGGGGGTTTAGGAGAGACCCAGTACTTC | CASSSRTGGLGETQYF